The clone carrying this T cell receptor (beta chain) was counted a few times. The antigen remains unidentified. This record belongs to a study of T cell responses to AZD1222 COVID-19 vaccine. Study-wide background: Second-dose groups at about 4 or about 12 weeks were pooled. General study results and limits: Donors were mostly white British, more females; clonal diversity possibly underestimated. Reportedly, close to half of spike-specific TCRs are directed against unmutated variant regions.

From germline, CDR1 is SNHLY and CDR2 FYNNEI. With 7 bases removed from V and 3 bases from J, the gap between germline ends came to 9 bases. CDR3 length: 12 amino acids. Using immunoSEQ multiplex PCR, the repertoire was profiled, and TCRdb retains in-frame clones only, with some absent. The sample lists about 130,000 clones, roughly 90% seen once, with 1.5% in the top ten. This receptor was obtained from an adult in good health. The sequencing here drew on peripheral blood, taken on day 0 of AZD1222 vaccination. The V call is TRBV2, the J call TRBJ1-2; D not certain. The CDR3 loop reads CASNRRDYGYTF. CDR3 sequence (DNA): TGTGCCAGCAACAGAAGGGACTATGGCTACACCTTC.